This T cell receptor beta chain was sequenced in a study of response to subunit inactivated influenza vaccine. Findings and limits, study-wide: It was the authors' suggestion that each seasonal influenza vaccination recruits few new T cells.

Using its own MiXCR run on the RT-PCR reads, TCRdb lists one record per CDR3 protein. The table lists about 800,000 distinct CDR3 sequences, around 20% of them singletons. Many counts were recorded for this clonotype. Its specificity is unknown. Per germline, CDR1 SGHNT and CDR2 YYREEE (reference sequence). V shed 4 bases, J shed 7 bases, and the junction held 4 bases outside the gene matches. CDR3 length equals 12 residues. Specimen: PBMCs from blood, collected around 5 days after vaccination. The sequence was obtained from a man in his fifties who received an inactivated influenza vaccine. V usage is TRBV5-4 and J usage is TRBJ1-1; 7 bases agree with TRBD1. CDR3 region: CASSVRDSEAFF. The CDR3 bases are TGTGCCAGCAGCGTCCGGGACAGTGAAGCTTTCTTT.